The clone carrying this TCR beta chain was observed a handful of times. The antigen is unknown. The sample belongs to a study of cytomegalovirus exposure and HLA in healthy donors. The study, taken as a whole, reports: Through in vitro validation, three CMV-associated chains were shown to be specific for CMV antigens. A later examination showed that TCR association rates differed by HLA locus, with DRB1 most and HLA-C fewest.

Donors were nominally healthy when sampled, though unrecorded immune exposures were likely. The PCR made use of 60 Vbeta and 13 Jbeta primers. Original data processing: Among the unique TCR beta chains that a later analysis counted, about 86 million in all, about 10 million were shared. Generated by immunoSEQ multiplex PCR, the TCRdb table keeps only in-frame clones and is missing some. V, J and clone size are those of that table, while D and trimming were read from the DNA. Counted here are 100,000 to 150,000 clones, over 75% occurring once; the ten biggest clones make up 5% to 7%. This TCR derives from a woman aged 40 to 50 in good health and CMV-seropositive. What was sequenced was PBMCs.

The CDR3 region has the DNA TGCGCCAGCGGCCCGACAGGGATGACAGATACGCAGTATTTT. Its protein is CASGPTGMTDTQYF. The chain recombines TRBV5-1 with TRBJ2-3; 7 bases match TRBD1. CDR3 length: 14 residues. The V gene's germline CDR1 is SGHRS and CDR2 YFSETQ. Germline trimming cut 7 bases from V and 3 bases from J; bases unmatched to any gene: 8.